This T cell receptor beta chain was recovered during a study of ipilimumab plus nivolumab after autologous stem cell transplantation. Study-level background: Patients received a median of roughly 5 ipilimumab and roughly eight nivolumab doses. DLBCL patients had primary refractory or relapsed disease.

Ipilimumab, 1 mg/kg, started 14 to 28 days after autologous transplant. Dosing: nivolumab 3 mg/kg IV, weeks 1, 4, 7, 10, then every two weeks to week 26. TCRdb's copy holds only in-frame clones and misses some; the assay was immunoSEQ multiplex PCR. The table lists approximately 84,000 clones, approximately 83% of them singletons. V dropped 6 bases and J dropped 7 bases, with 13 bases sitting between them. The CDR3 has 12 amino acids. Germline CDR1 reads KGHSH; CDR2 reads LQKENI. The V call is TRBV18, the J call TRBJ2-7, with no clear D. The clonotype comes from a male donor with diffuse large B-cell lymphoma. The input for sequencing was PBMCs, taken in a trial of ipilimumab plus nivolumab as post-transplant consolidation. The CDR3 DNA sequence: TGTGCCAGCTCCTTGAACGGGCATGAGCAGTACTTC. This translates into CASSLNGHEQYF.